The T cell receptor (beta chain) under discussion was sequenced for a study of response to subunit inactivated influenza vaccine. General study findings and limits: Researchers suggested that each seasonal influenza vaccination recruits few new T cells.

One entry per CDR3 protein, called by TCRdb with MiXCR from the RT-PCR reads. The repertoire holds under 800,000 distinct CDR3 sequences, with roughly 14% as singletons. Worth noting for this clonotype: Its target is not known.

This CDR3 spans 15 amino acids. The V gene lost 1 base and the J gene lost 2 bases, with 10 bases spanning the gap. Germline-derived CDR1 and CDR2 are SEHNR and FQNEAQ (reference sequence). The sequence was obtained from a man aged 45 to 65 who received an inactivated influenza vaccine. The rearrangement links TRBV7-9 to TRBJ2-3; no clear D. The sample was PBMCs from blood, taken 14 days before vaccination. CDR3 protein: CASSLEGFVTDTQYF. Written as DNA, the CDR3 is TGTGCCAGCAGCTTAGAAGGGTTTGTCACAGATACGCAGTATTTT.